This T cell receptor beta chain is drawn from a study of T cells in tumors after PD-1 blockade. Study-wide context: During anti-PD-1 treatment, some patients continued daily vismodegib 150 mg. Notes on the study in general: Blood contained 35% to 50% of the tumor's TCR clonotypes.

Germline V CDR1 and CDR2: SGHTA, FQGTGA. The CDR3 runs to 15 residues. Between the trimmed V and J ends, which lost 0 bases and 5 bases, there was a span of 13 bases. With regard to this clone: The antigen is unknown.

The assay was immunoSEQ multiplex PCR, and TCRdb's table has in-frame clones only and misses some. The repertoire holds 30,000 to 35,000 clones, with approximately 70% as singletons. The receptor was derived from a human donor with basal cell carcinoma. This sequence joins TRBV7-3 and TRBJ2-5; the D call may be TRBD1 or TRBD2 (5 bases each). Here the sequenced sample was PBMCs, taken after anti-PD-1 treatment. This CDR3 reads CASSLTGTLGETQYF. CDR3 bases: TGTGCCAGCAGCTTAACGGGGACCTTGGGCGAGACCCAGTACTTC.